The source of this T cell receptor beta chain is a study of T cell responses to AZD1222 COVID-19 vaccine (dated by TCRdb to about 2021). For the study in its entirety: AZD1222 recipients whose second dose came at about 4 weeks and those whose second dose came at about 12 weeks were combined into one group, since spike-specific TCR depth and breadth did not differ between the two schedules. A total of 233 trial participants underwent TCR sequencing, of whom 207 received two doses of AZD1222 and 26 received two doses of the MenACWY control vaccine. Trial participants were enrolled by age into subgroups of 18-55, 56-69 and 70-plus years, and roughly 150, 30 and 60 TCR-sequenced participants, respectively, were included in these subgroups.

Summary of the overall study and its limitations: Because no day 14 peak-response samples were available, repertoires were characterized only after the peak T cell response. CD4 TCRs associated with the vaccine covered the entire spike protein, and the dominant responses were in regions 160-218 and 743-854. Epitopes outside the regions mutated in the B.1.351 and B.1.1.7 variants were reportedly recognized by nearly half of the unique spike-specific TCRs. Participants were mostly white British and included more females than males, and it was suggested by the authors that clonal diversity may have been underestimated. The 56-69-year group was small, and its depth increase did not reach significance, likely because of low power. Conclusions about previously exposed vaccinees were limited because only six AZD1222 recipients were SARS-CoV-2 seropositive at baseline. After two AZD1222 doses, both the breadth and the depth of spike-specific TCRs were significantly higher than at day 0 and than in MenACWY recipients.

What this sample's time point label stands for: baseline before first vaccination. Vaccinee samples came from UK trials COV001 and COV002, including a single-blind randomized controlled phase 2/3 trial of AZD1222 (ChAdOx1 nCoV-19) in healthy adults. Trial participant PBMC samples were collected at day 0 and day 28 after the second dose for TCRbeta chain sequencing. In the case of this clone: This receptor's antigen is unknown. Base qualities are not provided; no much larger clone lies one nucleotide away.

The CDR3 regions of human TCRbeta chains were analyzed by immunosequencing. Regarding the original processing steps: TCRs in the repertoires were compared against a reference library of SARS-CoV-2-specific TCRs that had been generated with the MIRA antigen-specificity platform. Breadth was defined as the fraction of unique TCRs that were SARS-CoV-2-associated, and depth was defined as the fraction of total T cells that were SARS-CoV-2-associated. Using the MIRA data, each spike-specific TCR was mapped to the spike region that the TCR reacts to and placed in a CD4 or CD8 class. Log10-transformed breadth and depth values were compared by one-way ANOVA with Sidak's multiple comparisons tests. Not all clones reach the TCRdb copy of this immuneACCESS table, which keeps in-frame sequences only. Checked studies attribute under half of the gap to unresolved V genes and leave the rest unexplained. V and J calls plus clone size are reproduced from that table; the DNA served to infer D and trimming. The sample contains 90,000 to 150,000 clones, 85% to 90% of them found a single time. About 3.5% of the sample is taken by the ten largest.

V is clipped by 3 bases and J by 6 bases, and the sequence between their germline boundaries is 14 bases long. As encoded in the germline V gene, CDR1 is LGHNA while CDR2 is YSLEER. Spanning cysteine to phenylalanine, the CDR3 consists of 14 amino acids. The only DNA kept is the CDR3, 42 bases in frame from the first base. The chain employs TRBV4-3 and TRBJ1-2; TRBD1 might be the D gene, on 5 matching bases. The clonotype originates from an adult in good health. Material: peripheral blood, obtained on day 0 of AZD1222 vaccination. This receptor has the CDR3 CASSHVDRNDGYTF. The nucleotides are TGCGCCAGCAGCCACGTAGACAGAAACGATGGCTACACCTTC.